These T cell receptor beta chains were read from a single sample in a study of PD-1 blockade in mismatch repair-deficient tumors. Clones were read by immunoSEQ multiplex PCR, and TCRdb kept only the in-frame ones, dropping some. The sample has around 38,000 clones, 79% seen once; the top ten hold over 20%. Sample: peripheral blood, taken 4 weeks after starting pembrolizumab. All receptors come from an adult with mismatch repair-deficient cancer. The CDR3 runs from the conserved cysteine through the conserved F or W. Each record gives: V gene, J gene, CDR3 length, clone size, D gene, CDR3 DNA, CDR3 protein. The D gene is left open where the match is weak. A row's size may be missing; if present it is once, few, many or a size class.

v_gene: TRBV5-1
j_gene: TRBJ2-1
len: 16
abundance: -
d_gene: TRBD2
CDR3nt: TGCGCCAGCAGCTTGGGAGCCGCGGGAGTTAAGGATGAGCAGTTCTTC
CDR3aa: CASSLGAAGVKDEQFF

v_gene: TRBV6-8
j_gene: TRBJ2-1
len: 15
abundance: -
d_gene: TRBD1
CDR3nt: TGTGCCAGCACTACGACAGGGTCCTCCTACAATGAGCAGTTCTTC
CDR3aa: CASTTTGSSYNEQFF

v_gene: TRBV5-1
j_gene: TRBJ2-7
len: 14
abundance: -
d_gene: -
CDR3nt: TGCGCCAGCAGCAACGGACTGGAAGGAACCCAGCAGTACTTC
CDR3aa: CASSNGLEGTQQYF

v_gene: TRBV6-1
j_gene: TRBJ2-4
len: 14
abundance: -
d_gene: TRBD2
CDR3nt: TGTGCCAGCAGGACTAGCGGAGCCAAAAACATTCAGTACTTC
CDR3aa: CASRTSGAKNIQYF

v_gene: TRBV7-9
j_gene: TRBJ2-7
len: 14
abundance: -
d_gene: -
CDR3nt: TGTGCCAGCAGCGCAGCCGGGGTAACAGACGAGCAGTACTTC
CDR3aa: CASSAAGVTDEQYF

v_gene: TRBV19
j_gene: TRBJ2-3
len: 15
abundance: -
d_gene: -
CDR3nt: TGTGCCACTAGTGAGGGCTCACAGGACACAGATACGCAGTATTTT
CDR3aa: CATSEGSQDTDTQYF

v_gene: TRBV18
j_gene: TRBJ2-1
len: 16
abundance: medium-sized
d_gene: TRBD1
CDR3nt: TGTGCCAGCTCACCACCCGACAGGGGGCTTTACAATGAGCAGTTCTTC
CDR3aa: CASSPPDRGLYNEQFF

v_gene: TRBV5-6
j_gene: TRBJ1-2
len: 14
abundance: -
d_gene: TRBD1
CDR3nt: TGTGCCAGCAGCTTGGGGACAGGGGTTGGTGGCTACACCTTC
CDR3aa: CASSLGTGVGGYTF

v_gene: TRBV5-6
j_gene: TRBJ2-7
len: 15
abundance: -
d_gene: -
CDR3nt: TGTGCCAGCAGCTTGGCTGGGCCGTACTCCTACGAGCAGTACTTC
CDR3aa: CASSLAGPYSYEQYF

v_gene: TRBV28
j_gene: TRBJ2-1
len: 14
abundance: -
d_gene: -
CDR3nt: TGTGCCAGCAGTCTACAGTCCTCCTACAATGAGCAGTTCTTC
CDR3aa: CASSLQSSYNEQFF

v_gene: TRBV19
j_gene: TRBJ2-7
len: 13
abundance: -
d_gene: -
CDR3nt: TGTGCCAGTAGTATAGGACCGAACTACGAGCAGTACTTC
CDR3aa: CASSIGPNYEQYF

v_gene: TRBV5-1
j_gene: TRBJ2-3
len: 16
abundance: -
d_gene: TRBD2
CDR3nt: TGCGCCAGCAGCTTGGAGACTAGCGGGAGCACAGATACGCAGTATTTT
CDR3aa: CASSLETSGSTDTQYF

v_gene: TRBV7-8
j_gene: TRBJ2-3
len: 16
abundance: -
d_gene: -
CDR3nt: TGTGCCAGCAGGTCTAATGTGGGACACCGCACAGATACGCAGTATTTT
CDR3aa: CASRSNVGHRTDTQYF

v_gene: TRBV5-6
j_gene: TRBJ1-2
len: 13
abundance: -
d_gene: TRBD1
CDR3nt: TGTGCCAGCACCTGGACAGGGGGGTATGGCTACACCTTC
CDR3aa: CASTWTGGYGYTF

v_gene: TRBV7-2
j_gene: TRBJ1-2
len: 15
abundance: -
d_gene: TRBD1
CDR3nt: TGTGCCAGCAGATTCGACAGGGGGCGGGACTATGGCTACACCTTC
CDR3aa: CASRFDRGRDYGYTF

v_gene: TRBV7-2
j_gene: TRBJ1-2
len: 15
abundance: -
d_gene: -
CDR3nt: TGTGCCAGCAGCTTAGAGCGAAGGGCTAACTATGGCTACACCTTC
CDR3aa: CASSLERRANYGYTF

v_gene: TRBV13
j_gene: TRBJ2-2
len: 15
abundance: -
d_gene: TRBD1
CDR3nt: TGTGCCAGCAGCTTATCAGGGGGCCGTAGCGGGGAGCTGTTTTTT
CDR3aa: CASSLSGGRSGELFF

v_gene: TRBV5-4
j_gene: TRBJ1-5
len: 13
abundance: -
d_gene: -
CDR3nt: TGTGCCAGCAGCTTCGACAGGAGAGAGCCCCAGCATTTT
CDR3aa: CASSFDRREPQHF

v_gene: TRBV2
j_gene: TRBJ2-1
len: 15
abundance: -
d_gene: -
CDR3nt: TGTGCCAGCACCCTTAGGACAGGCCGGGAGAATGAGCAGTTCTTC
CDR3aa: CASTLRTGRENEQFF

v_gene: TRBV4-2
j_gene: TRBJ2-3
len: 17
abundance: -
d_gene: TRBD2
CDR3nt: TGTGCCAGCAGCCAGGGGACTAGCGGGAGTCCGACAGATACGCAGTATTTT
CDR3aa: CASSQGTSGSPTDTQYF